Reported below is one T cell receptor (beta chain). The antigen it recognizes is unknown. The input lacks base qualities; no much larger clone sits a single base away. In the prospective study, participants were about 18 to 95 years old, resided in about two dozen geographic areas of the United States, and were enrolled through a virtual design. Cohort assignment in the prospective study relied on participant-reported clinical history from a screening survey and a study questionnaire. Exposed participants had been in contact with someone with a PCR-confirmed or clinician-diagnosed COVID-19 case within 2 weeks of study entry. Mobile phlebotomists in the prospective study collected whole blood, serum and a nasopharyngeal or oropharyngeal swab from every participant. Additional blood draws and questionnaires over an approximately two-month period could optionally be provided by prospective study participants. Blood samples from the prospective study were shipped frozen or at room temperature prior to DNA extraction.

The CDR3 starts with the cysteine, ends with the phenylalanine, and has 18 residues. CDR3 DNA only is kept here, 54 bases in frame from base 1. V has 4 bases trimmed and J has 4 bases trimmed; junction bases matching no gene number 18. The germline V gene gives CDR1 as SNHLY and CDR2 as FYNNEI. The immunoSEQ Assay, a bias-controlled multiplex PCR, was used to amplify TCRbeta CDR3 regions from genomic DNA. The study's own analysis went as follows. The number of nucleated cells in each sample was estimated by amplification of reference gene primers within the assay. Sequence reads were collapsed and filtered to measure the absolute abundance of every unique TCRbeta CDR3 rearrangement. For each sample, productive Simpson clonality was calculated by taking the square root of Simpson's diversity index across productive rearrangements. TCRdb provides this immuneACCESS table in a form limited to in-frame rearrangements. Some clones are lacking; in checked studies, under half of them reflect an unresolved V gene, and why the rest are absent is not known. V and J calls plus clone size are reproduced from that table; the DNA served to infer D and trimming. The sample table holds roughly 280,000 clones, of which around 93% were seen once. Roughly 2.8% of the sample is in the top ten clones.

The source of the sample is a study of blood T cell repertoires in COVID-19 (dated by TCRdb to about 2020). About the investigation overall: Collaborator samples came from the United States, Italy and Spain and covered acute and convalescent phases of COVID-19. The prospective study material was composed of cDNA or gDNA derived from T cells, B-cell-depleted T cells, or PBMCs. Deeply sampled blood TCRbeta repertoires from subjects exposed to, actively infected with, or recovered from COVID-19 were included in the dataset. A freely available public database, intended as a resource for researchers studying the immune response to SARS-CoV-2, is where the repertoires were released. The samples were drawn from the first 160 participants of the ongoing ImmuneRACE study and from over a thousand subjects provided by 6 global collaborators. The sample metadata nearly always contained a de-identified subject ID, COVID-19 status, age in years and sex. HLA class I and class II types, where available, came from metadata supplied by the sample provider rather than from assay-based typing. Study-level results and caveats: The amount of clinical and demographic metadata varied by source and participant and was provided uncurated.

The sequenced sample was PBMCs or T cells enriched from blood (not recorded which). The V and J segments used are TRBV2 and TRBJ2-7, with 8 central nucleotides matching TRBD2. The TCR comes from a man in his forties or fifties who had been exposed to COVID-19. The CDR3 protein: CASSGLRTSGEWRYEQYF. At the DNA level, the sequence is TGTGCCAGCAGTGGATTACGAACTAGCGGCGAATGGAGATACGAGCAGTACTTC. With all but the CDR3 taken from the reference TRBV2 and TRBJ2-7 genes, the full variable domain is: EPEVTQTPSHQVTQMGQEVILRCVPISNHLYFYWYRQILGQKVEFLVSFYNNEISEKSEIFDDQFSVERPDGSNFTLKIRSTKLEDSAMYFCASSGLRTSGEWRYEQYFGPGTRLTVT.